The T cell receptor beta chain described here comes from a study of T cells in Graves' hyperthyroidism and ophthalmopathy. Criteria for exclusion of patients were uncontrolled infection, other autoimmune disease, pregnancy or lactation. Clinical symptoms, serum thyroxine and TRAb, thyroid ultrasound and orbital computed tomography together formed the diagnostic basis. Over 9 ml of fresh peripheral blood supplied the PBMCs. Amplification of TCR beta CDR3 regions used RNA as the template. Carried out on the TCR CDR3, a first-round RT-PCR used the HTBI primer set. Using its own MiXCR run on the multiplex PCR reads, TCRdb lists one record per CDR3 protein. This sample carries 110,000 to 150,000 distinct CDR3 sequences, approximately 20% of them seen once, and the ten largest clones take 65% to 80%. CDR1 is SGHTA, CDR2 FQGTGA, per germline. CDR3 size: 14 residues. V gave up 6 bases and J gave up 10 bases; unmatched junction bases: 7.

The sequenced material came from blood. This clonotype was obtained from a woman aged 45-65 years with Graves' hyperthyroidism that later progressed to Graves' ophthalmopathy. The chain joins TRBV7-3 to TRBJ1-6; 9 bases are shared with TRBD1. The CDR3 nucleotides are TGTGCCAGCAGAAACGGACAGGGGAACTCACCCCTCCACTTT. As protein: CASRNGQGNSPLHF.